The clone carrying this TCR beta chain was observed once. Its specificity is not known. CDR1 SGHVS and CDR2 FQNEAQ come from the germline V gene. The CDR3 is 15 amino acids. V lost 4 bases and J lost 3; bases outside the gene matches: 5. This entry belongs to a study of cytomegalovirus exposure and HLA in healthy donors. This PCR relied on a set of 60 Vbeta primers and 13 Jbeta primers. Generated by immunoSEQ multiplex PCR, the TCRdb table keeps only in-frame clones and is missing some. There are 150,000 to 200,000 clones in the sample; about two thirds occur only once, and roughly a tenth lies in the top ten. The study, taken as a whole, reports: Some segments of the V type, notably TRBV6-2 and TRBV6-3, were excluded as indistinguishable. Most TCR sequences were seen very rarely across donors, but some public TCRs occurred in many. Per published reports, the classifier diagnosed cytomegalovirus status with high specificity and sensitivity.

The receptor's source is a man between 25 and 39 years old in good health and CMV-seropositive. This chain links TRBV7-8 with TRBJ2-7, with 11 bases matching TRBD2. Sequencing used PBMCs. CDR3 sequence reads: CASSSRGLAGYEQYF. CDR3 sequence (DNA): TGTGCCAGCAGCTCTCGCGGACTAGCGGGCTACGAGCAGTACTTC.